Listed here are 13 T cell receptor beta chains from one sample, sequenced in a study of blood T cells in healthy people across ages. The authors ran a second PCR of about 7 to 11 cycles using a sample-barcoded 5' primer and a J-beta primer mix. One entry per CDR3 protein, called by TCRdb with MiXCR from the 5' RACE reads. The sample shows 1.8 million or so distinct CDR3 sequences, about two fifths of them seen only once. The sequencing input was blood. The source of these receptors is a human donor in good health.

V usage is TRBV20-1 and J usage is TRBJ2-5; D is unresolved. In germline, CDR1 is DFQATT, CDR2 SNEGSKA (reference sequence). V was clipped by 7 bases and J by 11 bases, with 26 bases between them. The CDR3 is 14 amino acids. CDR3 region: CSGISVDPYNEQYF. The CDR3 DNA reads TGCAGTGGAATTTCAGTAGACCCCTACAATGAGCAGTACTTC.

Only a few counts were recorded for this clonotype. J is TRBJ2-7 and V is TRBV28; 7 bases line up with TRBD1. Unmatched junction bases numbered 7, after V lost 3 bases and J lost 5 bases. Germline V gene lookup returns CDR1 MDHEN and CDR2 SYDVKM. The CDR3 totals 14 residues. The CDR3 DNA is TGTGCCAGCAGTTTGGTGGGACAGTTCGACGAGCAGTACTTC. Its translation: CASSLVGQFDEQYF.

The sample holds a few counts of this clonotype. V and J are TRBV5-1 and TRBJ1-2; D gene unclear. The V end was cut by 6 bases, the J end by 5 bases, with 14 bases between. Germline CDR1 is SGHRS and CDR2 is YFSETQ. CDR3 length: 13 residues. CDR3 sequence (DNA): TGCGCCAGCACTGGGAATGGAGGGTATGGCTACACCTTC. Translation: CASTGNGGYGYTF.

This clonotype was seen a few times. This chain joins TRBV10-3 and TRBJ2-3; perhaps TRBD2 as D (6 bases). The CDR3 consists of 16 residues. Germline CDR1 ENHRY, CDR2 SYGVKD. The V and J ends lost 1 base and 0 bases respectively, with 11 bases between them. The CDR3 loop is CAISEFAGISTDTQYF. The CDR3 DNA follows: TGTGCCATCAGTGAGTTTGCGGGGATTAGCACAGATACGCAGTATTTT.

The V and J genes are TRBV7-9 and TRBJ2-4; D is possibly TRBD1 (6 bases). The better agreement between TRBJ2-7 and the DNA end casts doubt on the J call. The germline CDR1 and CDR2 sequences are SEHNR and FQNEAQ (reference sequence). The CDR3 extends over 16 amino acids. CDR3 in amino acids: CASSSQGTANVYEQYF. The CDR3 nucleotides are TGTGCCAGCAGCAGCCAGGGGACGGCGAACGTATACGAGCAGTACTTC.

The chain has TRBV27 and TRBJ2-5, with D possibly matching TRBD2 (5 bases). The CDR3 is 15 residues long. From germline, CDR1 is MNHEY and CDR2 SMNVEV (reference sequence). Between the trimmed V and J ends, which lost 5 bases and 11 bases, there was a span of 24 bases. The CDR3, as DNA: TGTGCCAGCAGTCCGGGGTCCAGTCACAGCTTGGAGCAGTACTTC. It is translated as CASSPGSSHSLEQYF.

V and J are TRBV20-1 and TRBJ1-1; 8 bases line up with TRBD1. Germline V gene sequence: CDR1 DFQATT, CDR2 SNEGSKA (reference sequence). The CDR3 has 16 amino acids. J gave up 7 bases and V 5 bases, and 18 bases lay outside the gene matches. The CDR3 reads CSAPTAGNRGVGEAFF. CDR3 nucleotide sequence: TGCAGTGCTCCGACGGCGGGCAACAGGGGGGTCGGTGAAGCTTTCTTT.

This sequence joins TRBV13 and TRBJ2-3; maybe TRBD2 (5 bases). V was trimmed by 6 bases and J by 2 bases, leaving 12 bases between them. CDR1 PRHDT and CDR2 FYEKMQ come from the germline V gene (reference sequence). This CDR3 spans 14 amino acids. CDR3 loop: CASSQEVNTDTQYF. DNA for the CDR3: TGTGCCAGCAGTCAGGAGGTGAACACAGATACGCAGTATTTT.

As DNA, the CDR3 is TGCGCCAGCAGCTCCACGGACAGGGACACTGAAGCTTTCTTT. As protein: CASSSTDRDTEAFF. The chain carries TRBV5-1 and TRBJ1-1, with TRBD1 identical over 8 bases. The germline CDR1 and CDR2 sequences are SGHRS and YFSETQ. This CDR3 region has 14 residues. The trim removed 3 bases at V and 3 bases at J, leaving 4 bases unmatched.

The V and J genes are TRBV7-2 and TRBJ1-3; 7 bases fit TRBD1. Germline V CDR1 and CDR2: SGHTA, FQGNSA. The junction had 10 bases not matched to a gene; V was cut back by 5 bases and J by 0 bases. The CDR3 runs 17 residues. The CDR3 sequence is CASSTNFDRDSGNTIYF. The CDR3 nucleotides read TGTGCCAGCAGCACGAACTTTGACAGGGACTCTGGAAACACCATATATTTT.

The chain couples TRBV10-3 to TRBJ2-7, with D uncertain. The CDR3 runs to 15 residues. The V end lost 0 bases, the J end lost 3 bases, and 12 bases lay between the germline ends. Germline lookup yields CDR1 ENHRY and CDR2 SYGVKD. The CDR3 protein is CAISESNGYVYEQYF. The CDR3 bases are TGTGCCATCAGTGAGTCGAATGGATACGTCTACGAGCAGTACTTC.

This clonotype has only one observation. This chain joins TRBV2 and TRBJ1-1; D unresolved. Germline values: CDR1 SNHLY, CDR2 FYNNEI. The CDR3 covers 14 residues. V lost 6 bases to trimming and J lost 1 base, with 12 bases between them. The CDR3 protein is CASRLTFSNTEAFF. The CDR3 coding sequence is TGTGCCAGCAGATTAACCTTTTCGAACACTGAAGCTTTCTTT.

The gene calls are TRBV12-3 or TRBV12-4 and TRBJ1-2, with a possible D match to TRBD1 (6 bases). The CDR3 has 13 residues. Deletions cut 8 bases from V and 2 bases from J, with 12 bases between. Here the CDR3 reads CASGSRGNYGYTF. The CDR3 DNA reads TGTGCCAGCGGCTCCAGGGGAAACTATGGCTACACCTTC.